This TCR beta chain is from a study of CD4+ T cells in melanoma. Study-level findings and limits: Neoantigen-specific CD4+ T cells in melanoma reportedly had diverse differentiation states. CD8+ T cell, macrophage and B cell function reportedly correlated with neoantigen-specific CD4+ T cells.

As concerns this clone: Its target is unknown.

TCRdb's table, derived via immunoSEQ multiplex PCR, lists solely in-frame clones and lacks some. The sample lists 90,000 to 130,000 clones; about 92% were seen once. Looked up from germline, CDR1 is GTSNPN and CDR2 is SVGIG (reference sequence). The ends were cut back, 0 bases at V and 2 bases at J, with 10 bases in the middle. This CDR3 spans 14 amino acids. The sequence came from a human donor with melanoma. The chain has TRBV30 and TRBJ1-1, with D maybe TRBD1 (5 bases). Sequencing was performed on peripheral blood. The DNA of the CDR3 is TGTGCCTGGAGTGTCTTTGGGGGAAACACTGAAGCTTTCTTT. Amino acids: CAWSVFGGNTEAFF.